Listed below are T cell receptor beta chains from one sample, sequenced in a study of CD8 T cells in ankylosing spondylitis. TCRdb processed the 5' RACE reads anew with MiXCR; each CDR3 protein has one entry. The repertoire has tens of thousands of distinct CDR3 sequences, approximately 5% of them found once; the top ten carry 2.2%. Sample: blood, either unsorted or a sorted T cell fraction (not recorded which). The receptors were sampled from a male donor with ankylosing spondylitis or in good health (not recorded which). Both conserved end residues are part of each CDR3. The D gene is left open where the match is weak. Rows may omit the clone size; those that give it use once, few, many or a size class.

-	TRBV7-3	TRBJ2-1	many	CASSQGGVTYNEQFF	TGTGCCAGCAGCCAAGGCGGGGTGACCTACAATGAGCAGTTCTTC
TRBD2	TRBV19	TRBJ2-2	many	CASRQTAGTSGFGELFF	TGTGCCAGTAGGCAAACCGCCGGGACTAGCGGTTTCGGGGAGCTGTTTTTT
-	TRBV6-1	TRBJ2-2	-	CVSLYHPLPGELFF	TGTGTCAGCTTATACCATCCCTTGCCCGGGGAACTGTTTTTT
-	TRBV3-1	TRBJ1-2	many	CASSQDLYGYTF	TGTGCCAGCAGCCAAGATCTCTATGGCTACACCTTC
-	TRBV30	TRBJ1-1	many	CAWSADEDTEAFF	TGTGCCTGGAGCGCAGACGAGGACACTGAAGCTTTCTTT
TRBD2	TRBV9	TRBJ2-1	many	CASSPQNGLAGISYNEQFF	TGTGCCAGCAGCCCCCAGAACGGACTAGCGGGGATCTCCTACAATGAGCAGTTCTTC
-	TRBV5-1	TRBJ2-1	many	CASSSDGVSYNEQFF	TGCGCCAGCAGCTCCGACGGGGTCTCCTACAATGAGCAGTTCTTC
-	TRBV28	TRBJ2-7	many	CASSQTEMDEQYF	TGTGCCAGCAGCCAGACAGAAATGGACGAGCAGTACTTC
-	TRBV10-3	TRBJ1-1	many	CAISESGSSPFF	TGTGCCATCAGTGAGTCGGGGAGTTCACCCTTCTTT
TRBD1	TRBV25-1	TRBJ1-2	many	CASSEGQGAHGYTF	TGTGCCAGCAGTGAAGGTCAGGGGGCCCATGGCTACACCTTC
-	TRBV7-9	TRBJ2-7	many	CASSTGLTYEQYF	TGTGCCAGCAGCACTGGGTTGACCTACGAGCAGTACTTC
-	TRBV6-1	TRBJ1-2	-	CASEGRAEYGYTF	TGTGCCAGTGAGGGTCGGGCCGAATATGGCTACACCTTC
-	TRBV7-2	TRBJ2-7	many	CASSLGVGPYEQYF	TGTGCCAGCAGCTTAGGGGTAGGCCCCTACGAGCAGTACTTC
-	TRBV20-1	TRBJ2-7	many	CSAPDGYEQYF	TGCAGTGCCCCGGACGGCTACGAGCAGTACTTC
-	TRBV4-2	TRBJ1-3	many	CASSQAGAGNTIYF	TGTGCCAGCAGCCAAGCGGGGGCTGGAAACACCATATATTTT
TRBD2	TRBV6-1	TRBJ2-1	many	CASGLAGHNEQFF	TGTGCCAGCGGACTAGCGGGGCACAATGAGCAGTTCTTC
-	TRBV15	TRBJ2-7	many	CATQGPRVGEQYF	TGTGCCACCCAGGGCCCCAGGGTAGGCGAGCAGTACTTC
-	TRBV29-1	TRBJ1-1	many	CSGTEGAEAFF	TGCAGCGGGACGGAGGGGGCTGAAGCTTTCTTT
-	TRBV4-3	TRBJ2-3	many	CASSHRADTDTQYF	TGCGCCAGCAGCCACCGGGCAGACACAGATACGCAGTATTTT
-	TRBV2	TRBJ2-3	-	CASPGPSTDTQYF	TGTGCCAGCCCGGGTCCTAGCACAGATACGCAGTATTTT
-	TRBV20-1	TRBJ1-2	few	CSERNYGYTF	TGCAGTGAACGGAACTATGGCTACACCTTC
TRBD2	TRBV12-3/TRBV12-4	TRBJ2-1	many	CASSSYTSGGNNEQFF	TGTGCCAGCAGCTCATATACTAGCGGGGGAAACAATGAGCAGTTCTTC
-	TRBV7-9	TRBJ2-7	-	CASGGPGAPSYEQYF	TGTGCCAGCGGGGGGCCGGGGGCCCCCTCCTACGAGCAGTACTTC
-	TRBV12-3/TRBV12-4	TRBJ2-7	medium-sized	CASRKEGYEQYF	TGTGCCAGCAGGAAGGAGGGTTACGAGCAGTACTTC
TRBD1	TRBV3-1	TRBJ2-7	many	CASGAPGQGAGEQYF	TGTGCCAGCGGAGCCCCGGGACAGGGGGCTGGCGAGCAGTACTTC
-	TRBV29-1	TRBJ2-1	many	CRGGGYNEQFF	TGCAGAGGGGGGGGTTACAATGAGCAGTTCTTC
TRBD2	TRBV9	TRBJ2-3	-	CASSVGLAGAGDTQYF	TGTGCCAGCAGCGTCGGCCTAGCGGGGGCAGGAGATACGCAGTATTTT
TRBD1	TRBV5-1	TRBJ1-2	many	CASSTGTGRIYGYTF	TGCGCCAGCAGCACAGGGACAGGGAGGATCTATGGCTACACCTTC
-	TRBV7-8	TRBJ1-2	many	CASSLGHSIYGYTF	TGTGCCAGCAGCTTAGGTCACAGTATCTATGGCTACACCTTC
-	TRBV9	TRBJ1-1	many	CASSVSRATEAFF	TGTGCCAGCAGCGTCTCCAGGGCCACTGAAGCTTTCTTT
-	TRBV6-1	TRBJ2-2	many	CASSEALGNTGELFF	TGTGCCAGCAGTGAAGCGCTAGGGAACACCGGGGAGCTGTTTTTT
-	TRBV6-2/TRBV6-3	TRBJ2-7	many	CASVGQNSYEQYF	TGTGCCAGCGTCGGACAGAACTCCTACGAGCAGTACTTC
-	TRBV12-3/TRBV12-4	TRBJ1-1	many	CASSFGDEAFF	TGTGCCAGCAGTTTCGGAGACGAAGCTTTCTTT
-	TRBV24-1	TRBJ1-5	many	CATSDAGGVGNQPQHF	TGTGCCACCAGTGATGCTGGGGGCGTCGGCAATCAGCCCCAGCATTTT
TRBD1	TRBV7-2	TRBJ1-6	many	CASSPNRGTVYNSPLHF	TGTGCCAGCAGCCCGAATCGAGGGACAGTTTATAATTCACCCCTCCACTTT
-	TRBV12-3/TRBV12-4	TRBJ1-1	many	CASSLDPIETEAFF	TGTGCCAGCAGTCTCGACCCTATTGAGACTGAAGCTTTCTTT